Listed here are 3 T cell receptor beta chains from one sample, sequenced in a study of OX40 agonist ivuxolimab in advanced cancers. Assay: immunoSEQ multiplex PCR; the TCRdb copy retains only in-frame clones and omits some. The sample consists of 70,000 to 85,000 clones, approximately 90% of them appearing once. The input for sequencing was CD4+ or CD8+ T cells sorted from blood, taken in a trial of the OX40 agonist ivuxolimab. The origin of the receptors is an adult with an advanced solid tumor such as melanoma, head and neck, liver or kidney cancer.

Only a few counts were recorded for this clone. V is TRBV4-2 and J is TRBJ1-1; D not certain. This CDR3 has 16 residues. V lost 0 bases to trimming and J lost 6 bases, with 17 bases between them. The V gene's germline CDR1 is LGHNA and CDR2 YNFKEQ. The CDR3 is CASSQDETRVYAEAFF. CDR3 nucleotides: TGTGCCAGCAGCCAAGATGAGACACGGGTTTATGCTGAAGCTTTCTTT.

The chain employs TRBV6-6 and TRBJ1-4; D unresolved. CDR1 MNHNY and CDR2 SVGAGI come from the germline V gene (reference sequence). The V gene lost 5 bases and the J gene lost 0 bases, with 13 bases spanning the gap. The CDR3 sequence is 16 residues long. The CDR3 protein is CASSKPVVSTNEKLFF. For the CDR3, the DNA is TGTGCCAGCAGTAAACCGGTAGTTTCAACTAATGAAAAACTGTTTTTT.

The chain is built from TRBV28 and TRBJ2-5, with 7 bases matching TRBD1. CDR3 size: 14 residues. V trimming: 6 bases; J trimming: 10 bases; junction bases outside the gene matches: 14. The germline CDR1 and CDR2 sequences are MDHEN and SYDVKM. CDR3 nucleotides: TGTGCCAGCAGCCAGCGGACAGGCTCTTCAGACCAGTACTTC. Its translation is CASSQRTGSSDQYF.